This T cell receptor (beta chain) was obtained from a study of cytomegalovirus exposure and HLA in healthy donors. General study results and limits: Reportedly, HLA-A and HLA-B alleles of most subjects were accurately predicted from TCR beta.

The CDR3 sequence is 13 residues long. From germline, CDR1 is SSHAT and CDR2 FNYEAQ (reference sequence). V was trimmed by 5 bases and J by 2 bases, leaving 8 bases between them. The PCR employed 60 Vbeta primers together with 13 Jbeta primers. Some clones are missing from TCRdb's copy, which holds only in-frame ones; the method was immunoSEQ multiplex PCR. The sample holds 100,000 or so clones; 74% are singletons and the top ten take around 2%. This clone has a handful of counts. What it binds is unknown. This chain joins TRBV7-7 and TRBJ2-3, with TRBD2 as a possible D gene (5 bases). The sequencing sample was made of PBMCs. The sequence was obtained from a human donor in good health. CDR3 amino acids: CASSQRVTDTQYF. The CDR3 coding sequence is TGTGCCAGCAGCCAGAGGGTCACAGATACGCAGTATTTT.